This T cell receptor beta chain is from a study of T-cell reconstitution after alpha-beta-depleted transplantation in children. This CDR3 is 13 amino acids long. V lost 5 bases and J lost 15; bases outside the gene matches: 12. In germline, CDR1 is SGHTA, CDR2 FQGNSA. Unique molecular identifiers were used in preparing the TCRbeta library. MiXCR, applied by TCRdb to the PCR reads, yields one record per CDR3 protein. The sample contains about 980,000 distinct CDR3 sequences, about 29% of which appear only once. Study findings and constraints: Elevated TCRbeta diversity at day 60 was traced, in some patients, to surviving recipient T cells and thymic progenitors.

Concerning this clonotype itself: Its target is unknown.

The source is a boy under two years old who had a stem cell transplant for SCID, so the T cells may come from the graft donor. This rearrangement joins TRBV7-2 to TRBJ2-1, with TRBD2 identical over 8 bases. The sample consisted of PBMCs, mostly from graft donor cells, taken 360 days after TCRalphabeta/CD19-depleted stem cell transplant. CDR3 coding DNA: TGTGCCAGCAGCACTCCGACTAGCGCCCGCGGGTTCTTC. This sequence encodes CASSTPTSARGFF.